At least ten counts were recorded for the clone carrying this TCR beta chain. The target antigen is unknown. There were TCR beta CDR3 regions amplified from RNA transcripts. The HTBI primer set drove a first-round RT-PCR of the TCR CDR3. TCRdb fed the multiplex PCR reads into MiXCR, producing one record per CDR3 protein. The table has some 360,000 distinct CDR3 sequences, about 14% seen once; the top ten hold approximately 9.9%. This CDR3 has 16 residues. Per the germline V gene, CDR1 is SEHNR and CDR2 is FQNEAQ (reference sequence). The V segment lost 0 bases and the J segment 8 bases; nucleotides outside the gene matches: 4. Across 18 months, stable Graves' hyperthyroidism was marked by no progression to ophthalmopathy. Patients aged 18 to 65 had newly diagnosed hyperthyroidism lasting under 2 months. Diagnoses rested on clinical symptoms, serum thyroxine and TRAb, thyroid ultrasound and orbital computed tomography.

The data were taken from a study of T cells in Graves' hyperthyroidism and ophthalmopathy. Points from the study as a whole: Most expanded thyroid clonotypes above 0.001 also appeared in blood.

Sequencing was carried out using blood. This TCR was recovered from a woman aged 55-70 years with Graves' hyperthyroidism. The chain recombines TRBV7-9 with TRBJ2-1; 13 bases are a match to TRBD2. Here the CDR3 DNA reads TGTGCCAGCAGCTTAGCAGGGACTAGCGGGAAATATGAGCAGTTCTTC. Its protein is CASSLAGTSGKYEQFF.